The 13 T cell receptor beta chains listed next were all sequenced from one sample in a study of human T cells and chemical hapten exposure. TCRdb re-analysed the RACE reads in MiXCR, keeping a single row per CDR3 protein. The sample includes about 84,000 distinct CDR3 sequences, more than 10% of them seen just once. Time point in this sample: patch test 3, about 24 weeks after DPC sensitization. Treatment meaning: therapeutic diphenylcyclopropenone sensitization with weekly scalp DPC. Material: whole blood, obtained in connection with sensitization to the hapten diphenylcyclopropenone (DPC). These receptors originate from a woman between 45 and 60 years old with alopecia areata. Some clones in this sample may be carry-over from other donors' samples.

The V and J genes are TRBV12-3 or TRBV12-4 and TRBJ1-6; TRBD1 is a possible D gene (5 bases). Between the trimmed V and J ends, which lost 3 bases and 10 bases, there was a span of 16 bases. This CDR3 region has 15 residues. CDR3 protein: CASSLYAGLESPLHF. The CDR3 coding sequence is TGTGCCAGCAGTTTGTACGCAGGGCTGGAGTCACCCCTCCACTTT.

As for this clonotype: This sequence may be a read error, since a much larger clone differs from it by one base. The rearrangement joins TRBV6-4 to TRBJ1-1, with D perhaps matching TRBD1 (5 bases). The germline CDR1 and CDR2 sequences are MRHNA and SNTAGT. Trimming shortened V by 11 bases and J by 3 bases, and 22 bases separated the two germline ends. CDR3 length: 15 amino acids. The CDR3 loop is CAPYAGREGYTEAFF. The CDR3 nucleotides are TGTGCCCCCTACGCAGGGAGGGAGGGGTACACTGAAGCTTTCTTT.

This clonotype was seen many times. The chain links TRBV3-1 to TRBJ2-3; maybe TRBD2 (5 bases). Germline V CDR1 and CDR2: LGHDT, YNNKEL (reference sequence). The V end lost 1 base, the J end lost 4 bases, and 12 bases lay between the germline ends. The CDR3 is made up of 15 amino acids. The CDR3 DNA follows: TGTGCCAGCAGCCAAGTGTCCGGGATGGCAGATACGCAGTATTTT. Translating gives CASSQVSGMADTQYF.

CDR3 amino acids: CASTKAGGITDTQYF. CDR3 nucleotide sequence: TGTGCCAGCACAAAAGCGGGAGGGATAACAGATACGCAGTATTTT. The V gene is TRBV12-3 or TRBV12-4, the J gene TRBJ2-3, with TRBD2 matching over 10 bases. With V trimmed by 7 bases and J by 3 bases, 7 bases remained unmatched. The CDR3 extends over 15 amino acids.

This clonotype was counted at least ten times. The chain joins TRBV7-6 to TRBJ2-6; D unclear. Germline V lookup: CDR1 SGHVS, CDR2 FNYEAQ. The V end was cut by 5 bases, the J end by 0 bases, with 8 bases between. The CDR3 extends over 15 amino acids. The CDR3 DNA is TGTGCCAGCAGCGGCCAGCCCTCTGGGGCCAACGTCCTGACTTTC. Protein: CASSGQPSGANVLTF.

At least ten counts were recorded for this clonotype. The rearrangement joins TRBV29-1 to TRBJ1-2; D uncertain. Between the trimmed V and J ends, which lost 3 bases and 0 bases, there was a span of 5 bases. This CDR3 comprises 12 residues. The germline gives CDR1 SQVTM, CDR2 ANQGSEA. The CDR3 sequence: CSVDVANYGYTF. Here the CDR3 DNA reads TGCAGCGTTGATGTAGCTAACTATGGCTACACCTTC. The whole variable domain, remainder taken from reference TRBV29-1 and TRBJ1-2, is SAVISQKPSRDICQRGTSLTIQCQVDSQVTMMFWYRQQPGQSLTLIATANQGSEATYESGFVIDKFPISRPNLTFSTLTVSNMSPEDSSIYLCSVDVANYGYTFGSGTRLTVV.

This sequence joins TRBV12-3 or TRBV12-4 and TRBJ2-1; D ambiguous. This CDR3 has 14 residues. V was cut by 1 base and J by 6 bases, with 10 bases left in between. Here the CDR3 DNA reads TGTGCCAGCAGTTTAGGGATCGGGCTCAATGAGCAGTTCTTC. Translation: CASSLGIGLNEQFF.

This clonotype was seen only a few times. This chain links TRBV7-9 with TRBJ2-7; D uncertain. Trimming pared 1 base from V and 3 bases from J, leaving 10 bases between. Germline CDR1 SEHNR, CDR2 FQNEAQ (reference sequence). The length of the CDR3 is 14 residues. The CDR3 DNA is TGTGCCAGCAGCTTAGAAGAGATAAGCTACGAGCAGTACTTC. Translation: CASSLEEISYEQYF.

This clonotype was counted ten times or more. The chain joins TRBV30 to TRBJ1-5, with 10 bases fitting TRBD1. Per the germline V gene, CDR1 is GTSNPN and CDR2 is SVGIG (reference sequence). Trimming took 1 base from V and 6 from J; bases not matched to a gene: 6. There are 15 residues in the CDR3. CDR3 nucleotide sequence: TGTGCCTGGAGTGCTGGACAGGGGGTTTCTCAGCCCCAGCATTTT. Residues: CAWSAGQGVSQPQHF. Supplemented by reference TRBV30 and TRBJ1-5, the full variable domain reads SQTIHQWPATLVQPVGSPLSLECTVEGTSNPNLYWYRQAAGRGLQLLFYSVGIGQISSEVPQNLSASRPQDRQFILSSKKLLLSDSGFYLCAWSAGQGVSQPQHFGDGTRLSIL.

This clonotype has a handful of counts. CDR3 protein: CASSLTGQGAGELFF. The CDR3, as DNA: TGCGCCAGCAGCCTGACGGGACAGGGCGCCGGGGAGCTGTTTTTT. The rearrangement uses TRBV4-1 and TRBJ2-2, with TRBD1 matching 9 bases. The CDR3 runs 15 residues. The trim removed 4 bases at V and 6 bases at J, leaving 6 bases unmatched. Germline CDR1 and CDR2: MGHRA and YSYEKL.

V and J are TRBV15 and TRBJ2-5, with no clear D. The V gene's germline CDR1 is LNHNV and CDR2 YYDKDF (reference sequence). The CDR3 length is 14 residues. The V end was cut by 1 base, the J end by 4 bases, with 10 bases between. CDR3 in DNA: TGTGCCACCAGCAGAGGGCCCGCTGTAGAGACCCAGTACTTC. Amino acid sequence: CATSRGPAVETQYF.

V is TRBV7-2 and J is TRBJ2-3; TRBD2 aligns across 12 bases. CDR1 and CDR2 (germline): SGHTA, FQGNSA. V was pared by 0 bases and J by 4 bases, with 5 bases of the junction left unmatched. The CDR3 has 17 residues. Here the CDR3 reads CASSLALTSGRADTQYF. Here the CDR3 DNA reads TGTGCCAGCAGCTTAGCGTTGACTAGCGGGAGAGCAGATACGCAGTATTTT.

This clonotype was seen many times. This chain joins TRBV12-3 or TRBV12-4 and TRBJ2-3; no reliable D call. V gave up 5 bases and J gave up 5 bases, with 11 bases separating them. This CDR3 is built from 13 residues. The CDR3 sequence is CASSRPTLDTQYF. Written as DNA, the CDR3 is TGTGCCAGCAGTCGGCCGACACTAGATACGCAGTATTTT.